What follows describes a single TCR beta chain. MiXCR, applied by TCRdb to the 5' RACE reads, yields one record per CDR3 protein. The table lists approximately 130,000 distinct CDR3 sequences, 15% of them singletons. These data belong to a study of T cells after yellow fever vaccination. V lost 4 bases, J lost 5 bases, and 18 bases lay in between. CDR3 length equals 16 residues. CDR1 is SGHKS, CDR2 YYEKEE, per germline (reference sequence). The source material was CD8+ T cells sorted from PBMCs, sampled 5 days after the yellow fever booster vaccination. The chain has TRBV5-5 and TRBJ2-2, with D perhaps TRBD1 or TRBD2 (6 bases each). This sequence originates from a man younger than 35 who received the YFV17D yellow fever vaccine. CDR3 DNA sequence: TGTGCCAGCAGCAGGGTGGGGGGCTTGCGGACCGGGGAGCTGTTTTTT. This codes for CASSRVGGLRTGELFF.